These T cell receptor beta chains were read from a single sample in a study of a mutant IDH1 vaccine in newly diagnosed glioma. Data came from immunoSEQ multiplex PCR; TCRdb stores just in-frame clones and leaves some out. The table has 20,000 to 30,000 clones, 82% seen once. The antigens these receptors bind are not known. The sequencing here drew on PBMCs, taken from a glioma patient whose treatment included an IDH1 peptide vaccine. Receptors were obtained from a man in his forties with glioma. Some clones in this sample may be carry-over from other donors' samples. CDR3s include the opening cysteine and the closing phenylalanine or tryptophan. The D gene is left open where the match is weak. The size of a clone is reported for some rows only, either as once, few or many, or as a class for expanded clones.

DNA: TGTGCCAGCAGCTTGACAGGGGGCGGGACTAGCTCCTACGAGCAGTACTTC; CDR3: CASSLTGGGTSSYEQYF; J: TRBJ2-7; D: TRBD1; V: TRBV13; size: few
DNA: TGTGCCAGTAGTATAGATGACTGGACAGGGGCTAACACTGAAGCTTTCTTT; CDR3: CASSIDDWTGANTEAFF; J: TRBJ1-1; D: TRBD1; V: TRBV19; size: NA
DNA: TGTGCCAGCAGCCCGGACCCAGGCCAGCCCCAGCATTTT; CDR3: CASSPDPGQPQHF; J: TRBJ1-5; D: NA; V: TRBV7-3; size: once
DNA: TGCGCCAGCAGCCAAGCACTAGCGGGGGTAGAGACCCAGTACTTC; CDR3: CASSQALAGVETQYF; J: TRBJ2-5; D: TRBD2; V: TRBV4-1; size: NA
DNA: TGTGCCAGCAGGTCCCGGACGGAGAGCACAGATACGCAGTATTTT; CDR3: CASRSRTESTDTQYF; J: TRBJ2-3; D: NA; V: TRBV5-4; size: NA
DNA: TGCGCCAGCAGCTTGGAAGCCGCCATGGGGGCCAACGTCCTGACTTTC; CDR3: CASSLEAAMGANVLTF; J: TRBJ2-6; D: NA; V: TRBV5-1; size: NA
DNA: TGTGCCAGCAGTCTACTAGGGTCAGGTCCCGGCTCTGGAAACACCATATATTTT; CDR3: CASSLLGSGPGSGNTIYF; J: TRBJ1-3; D: NA; V: TRBV27; size: NA
DNA: TGTGCCAGCAGTTTCTGGAGTAGCACTGAAGCTTTCTTT; CDR3: CASSFWSSTEAFF; J: TRBJ1-1; D: NA; V: TRBV27; size: NA
DNA: TGCGCCAGCAGCTTATCAGGGCTCCATAATTCACCCCTCCACTTT; CDR3: CASSLSGLHNSPLHF; J: TRBJ1-6; D: NA; V: TRBV5-1; size: NA
DNA: TGCGCCAGCAGCTTGGACAGGGGCGGTTACGAGCAGTACTTC; CDR3: CASSLDRGGYEQYF; J: TRBJ2-7; D: TRBD1; V: TRBV5-1; size: NA
DNA: TGTGCCATCATGAGTACCTCGTTTGGCGGGGAGCTGTTTTTT; CDR3: CAIMSTSFGGELFF; J: TRBJ2-2; D: NA; V: TRBV10-3; size: NA
DNA: TGCGCCAGCAGCCCAACGCGCGGGGTCGGGGCTGAAGCTTTCTTT; CDR3: CASSPTRGVGAEAFF; J: TRBJ1-1; D: NA; V: TRBV5-1; size: NA
DNA: TGTGCCAGCAGCCGGGCACTTCTAGGGGAGCTGTTTTTT; CDR3: CASSRALLGELFF; J: TRBJ2-2; D: NA; V: TRBV5-6; size: once